These 27 T cell receptor beta chains share one sample of origin, sequenced in a study of blood T cell repertoires in COVID-19. Profiling relied on immunoSEQ multiplex PCR, and the TCRdb table lists in-frame clones only, not all of them. The sample has some 280,000 clones, roughly 90% seen once. Sequenced: peripheral blood. These receptors originate from a woman aged 40 to 50 who had recovered from COVID-19.

The rearrangement joins TRBV2 to TRBJ2-1, with 9 nucleotides matching TRBD2. The V gene end was trimmed by 6 bases and the J gene end by 7 bases; junction bases not matched to a gene: 10. The CDR3 runs 15 residues. Germline V CDR1 and CDR2: SNHLY, FYNNEI. The CDR3 loop is CASSATGLAFNEQFF. The CDR3 bases are TGTGCCAGCAGCGCTACGGGACTAGCTTTTAATGAGCAGTTCTTC.

The V and J genes are TRBV18 and TRBJ1-6; D remains unclear. Germline CDR1 and CDR2: KGHSH and LQKENI. V was pared by 6 bases and J by 8 bases, with 11 bases between. This CDR3 has 13 residues. CDR3 protein: CASSRDADSPLHF. CDR3 sequence (DNA): TGTGCCAGCTCGCGCGATGCGGATTCACCCCTCCACTTT.

This chain uses TRBV6-5 with TRBJ1-1, with D uncertain. CDR1 MNHEY and CDR2 SVGAGI come from the germline V gene. The CDR3 spans 13 residues. Trimming cost V 6 bases and J 0 bases, with 8 bases left between them. The CDR3 here is CASRAELNTEAFF. CDR3 in DNA: TGTGCCAGCAGGGCGGAGCTGAACACTGAAGCTTTCTTT.

The CDR3, as DNA: TGTGCCAGCAGCTCCCCGACTAGCGGGAAAACCGGGGAGCTGTTTTTT. It is translated as CASSSPTSGKTGELFF. This chain joins TRBV7-6 and TRBJ2-2, with 11 positions matching TRBD2. Germline CDR1 is SGHVS and CDR2 is FNYEAQ. This CDR3 has 16 residues. J was trimmed by 5 bases and V by 4 bases; bases with no gene match: 6.

This chain joins TRBV5-1 and TRBJ1-4; possible D gene TRBD1, 6 bases. CDR1 is SGHRS, CDR2 YFSETQ, per germline. Trimming cost V 2 bases and J 14 bases, with 10 bases left between them. This CDR3 is 11 amino acids long. CDR3 sequence reads: CASSLPDSLFF. CDR3 DNA: TGCGCCAGCAGCTTACCGGACAGCCTGTTTTTT.

The rearrangement uses TRBV24-1 and TRBJ1-5; D not certain. Germline V gene lookup returns CDR1 KGHDR and CDR2 SFDVKD. This CDR3 has 12 amino acids. V lost 0 bases and J 10 bases, leaving 6 bases between the germline ends. The CDR3 DNA reads TGTGCCACCAGTGATTTGACGGGTCCCCAGCATTTT. It encodes CATSDLTGPQHF.

This rearrangement joins TRBV3-1 (or the pseudogene TRBV3-2) to TRBJ1-5; 7 bases agree with TRBD1. V gave up 0 bases and J gave up 4 bases; unmatched junction bases: 9. CDR3 length: 17 amino acids. Germline values: CDR1 LGHDT, CDR2 YNNKEL (reference sequence). As DNA, the CDR3 is TGTGCCAGCAGCCAAGAACTCGTGACAGGGCCAAATCAGCCCCAGCATTTT. It specifies CASSQELVTGPNQPQHF.

The chain carries TRBV10-2 and TRBJ2-5; 9 bases align to TRBD2. CDR3 length: 14 residues. V trimming: 5 bases; J trimming: 2 bases; junction bases outside the gene matches: 3. Germline V gene data show CDR1 as WSHSY and CDR2 as SAAADI. Here the CDR3 DNA reads TGCGCCAGCAGTCGACTAGCGGAACAAGAGACCCAGTACTTC. Amino acid sequence: CASSRLAEQETQYF.

The chain is built from TRBV2 and TRBJ2-7, with 10 bases matching TRBD2. The CDR3 is 15 amino acids. Germline V lookup: CDR1 SNHLY, CDR2 FYNNEI. V dropped 7 bases and J dropped 3; count of bases not matched to a gene: 9. The CDR3 nucleotides read TGTGCCAGCATTAAAGGACTAGCGGAAAGCTACGAGCAGTACTTC. Amino acids: CASIKGLAESYEQYF.

The CDR3, as DNA: TGTGCCAGCAATTCACTAGCGAGGAACACCGGGGAGCTGTTTTTT. It specifies CASNSLARNTGELFF. The chain employs TRBV27 and TRBJ2-2, with TRBD2 matching over 7 bases. This CDR3 region has 15 residues. Germline CDR1 MNHEY, CDR2 SMNVEV (reference sequence). With 7 bases clipped from V and 1 base from J, the junction kept 6 bases outside the gene matches.

This chain joins TRBV2 and TRBJ1-2, with D hard to call. Germline-derived CDR1 and CDR2 are SNHLY and FYNNEI. Trimming removed 6 bases at V and 8 bases at J, with 10 bases between. The CDR3 is 11 residues long. The CDR3 bases are TGTGCCAGCAGCCCCCGGGTAGGCTACACCTTC. It codes for CASSPRVGYTF.

The V and J genes are TRBV19 and TRBJ2-7, with a possible D match to TRBD2 (5 bases). CDR1 and CDR2 (germline): LNHDA, SQIVND (reference sequence). The CDR3 covers 16 residues. The V and J ends lost 1 base and 3 bases respectively, with 16 bases between them. The CDR3 region has the DNA TGTGCCAGTAGTATAGTCCCAGGAGCCGACTACTACGAGCAGTACTTC. Translating it yields CASSIVPGADYYEQYF.

The chain uses TRBV19 and TRBJ2-1; the D gene is possibly TRBD1 (5 bases). The CDR3 consists of 17 residues. Trimming pared 7 bases from V and 4 bases from J, leaving 23 bases between. CDR1 is LNHDA, CDR2 SQIVND, per germline (reference sequence). CDR3 DNA sequence: TGTGCCAGTACCTCAACTTCGAAAGGGGCGGCGTACAATGAGCAGTTCTTC. This encodes CASTSTSKGAAYNEQFF.

V is TRBV29-1 and J is TRBJ2-3, with a weak D call TRBD1 (5 bases). The germline V gene encodes CDR1 SQVTM and CDR2 ANQGSEA. V lost 4 bases to trimming and J lost 6 bases, with 11 bases between them. The CDR3 runs 12 residues. The CDR3 DNA follows: TGCAGCGTTGTTGAAGGGGCCGATACGCAGTATTTT. Its protein is CSVVEGADTQYF.

V usage is TRBV2 and J usage is TRBJ2-2, with D maybe TRBD1 (5 bases). V lost 4 bases, J lost 2 bases, and 8 bases lay in between. This CDR3 region has 14 residues. From germline, CDR1 is SNHLY and CDR2 FYNNEI. The CDR3 bases are TGTGCCAGCAGTGTGCGGACAAACACCGGGGAGCTGTTTTTT. This gives the protein CASSVRTNTGELFF.

V is TRBV5-1 and J is TRBJ2-7; possibly TRBD2 for D (6 bases). V shed 2 bases and J shed 5 bases, with 20 bases lying between them. The CDR3 contains 16 residues. The germline V gene encodes CDR1 SGHRS and CDR2 YFSETQ. The CDR3 sequence: CASSLVGGRSANEQYF. Written as DNA, the CDR3 is TGCGCCAGCAGCTTAGTGGGAGGCCGTTCAGCGAACGAGCAGTACTTC. The entire variable domain, with the rest obtained from reference TRBV5-1 and TRBJ2-7, is as follows: KAGVTQTPRYLIKTRGQQVTLSCSPISGHRSVSWYQQTPGQGLQFLFEYFSETQRNKGNFPGRFSGRQFSNSRSEMNVSTLELGDSALYLCASSLVGGRSANEQYFGPGTRLTVT.

The J gene is TRBJ1-2, the V gene TRBV28; D is unclear. The V and J ends lost 5 bases and 4 bases respectively, with 5 bases between them. Germline assignment: CDR1 MDHEN and CDR2 SYDVKM. This CDR3 comprises 11 residues. In DNA form, the CDR3 reads TGTGCCAGCAGTGAGGGCTATGGCTACACCTTC. Its protein product is CASSEGYGYTF.

This chain links TRBV6-5 with TRBJ2-1; 11 bases line up with TRBD2. The CDR3 contains 15 residues. Germline CDR1 and CDR2: MNHEY and SVGAGI. V lost 5 bases, J lost 4 bases, and 4 bases stayed unmatched. Here the CDR3 reads CASSLTSGIYNEQFF. CDR3 nucleotide sequence: TGTGCCAGCAGTCTGACTAGCGGGATTTACAATGAGCAGTTCTTC.

This clone was picked up one time. This sequence joins TRBV27 and TRBJ2-5, with 9 bases aligning to TRBD2. The CDR3 contains 15 residues. V shed 5 bases, J shed 3 bases, and the junction held 7 bases outside the gene matches. Germline V gene lookup returns CDR1 MNHEY and CDR2 SMNVEV (reference sequence). Here the CDR3 reads CASSPGTSRKETQYF. DNA of the CDR3: TGTGCCAGCAGTCCTGGGACTAGCCGGAAAGAGACCCAGTACTTC.

This chain joins TRBV29-1 and TRBJ1-3; D call uncertain. The CDR3 is 13 amino acids. Germline V gene sequence: CDR1 SQVTM, CDR2 ANQGSEA. V was cut by 4 bases and J by 0 bases, with 7 bases left in between. CDR3 amino acids: CSVGESSGNTIYF. In nucleotides, the CDR3 is TGCAGCGTTGGTGAGAGCTCTGGAAACACCATATATTTT.

The chain combines TRBV28 with TRBJ1-1; no clear D. Looked up from germline, CDR1 is MDHEN and CDR2 is SYDVKM. The length of the CDR3 is 11 residues. The V gene lost 8 bases and the J gene lost 4 bases, with 8 bases spanning the gap. The CDR3 nucleotides are TGTGCCAGCGCGGGGAGCACTGAAGCTTTCTTT. Residues: CASAGSTEAFF.

J is TRBJ1-5 and V is TRBV28, with 7 bases lining up with TRBD1. CDR3 length equals 13 residues. The germline V gene encodes CDR1 MDHEN and CDR2 SYDVKM. V lost 6 bases to trimming and J lost 4 bases; unmatched junction nucleotides: 3. The CDR3 region is CASSGTANQPQHF. The CDR3 nucleotides read TGTGCCAGCAGCGGGACAGCAAATCAGCCCCAGCATTTT.

CDR3 protein: CASSHAGTGVQPQHF. The CDR3 DNA sequence: TGTGCCAGCAGCCACGCCGGGACAGGGGTCCAGCCCCAGCATTTT. The chain recombines TRBV28 with TRBJ1-5, with 10 nucleotides matching TRBD1. This CDR3 is 15 amino acids long. CDR1 MDHEN and CDR2 SYDVKM come from the germline V gene. The trim removed 6 bases at V and 7 bases at J, leaving 9 bases unmatched.

The V and J genes are TRBV7-8 and TRBJ2-7, with TRBD2 identical over 8 bases. V was clipped by 5 bases and J by 7 bases; unmatched bases: 16. CDR1 is SGHVS, CDR2 FQNEAQ, per germline. The CDR3 totals 16 residues. For the CDR3, the DNA is TGTGCCAGCAGCCTAGGCACCTCAGGTCAGCGGGGGGAGCAGTACTTC. Translating it yields CASSLGTSGQRGEQYF.

In DNA, the CDR3 is TGTGCCAGCAGCCCACTCAGGGGCTACGAGCAGTACTTC. Translation gives CASSPLRGYEQYF. The chain is built from TRBV27 and TRBJ2-7; TRBD1 is a possible D gene (6 bases). This CDR3 is 13 amino acids long. Per the germline V gene, CDR1 is MNHEY and CDR2 is SMNVEV (reference sequence). The V end lost 6 bases, the J end lost 3 bases, and 12 bases lay between the germline ends.

This chain uses TRBV11-2 with TRBJ2-2; maybe TRBD2 (5 bases). Trimming pared 6 bases from V and 8 bases from J, leaving 16 bases between. The CDR3 loop spans 14 amino acids. Germline V gene lookup returns CDR1 SGHAT and CDR2 FQNNGV. The CDR3 DNA reads TGTGCCAGCAGACGCACGGACTCCCCTGGGGAGCTGTTTTTT. Amino acid sequence: CASRRTDSPGELFF.

The rearrangement joins TRBV7-6 to TRBJ2-5; D not resolved. Germline values: CDR1 SGHVS, CDR2 FNYEAQ. V shed 1 base and J shed 5 bases, with 8 bases lying between them. This CDR3 has 13 amino acids. CDR3 region: CASSLGPEETQYF. As DNA, the CDR3 is TGTGCCAGCAGCTTAGGCCCGGAGGAGACCCAGTACTTC.